The rows below give T cell receptor beta chains drawn from one sample of a study of shared clonotypes between healthy human individuals. Measured with immunoSEQ multiplex PCR; TCRdb has only the in-frame clones, and not every one. The sample carries roughly 2.2 million clones, about 90% recorded once. The sequencing sample was made of naive CD4+ T cells from PBMCs. Receptor source: a man younger than 35 in good health. Some clones in this sample may be carry-over from other donors' samples. CDR3s include the opening cysteine and the closing phenylalanine or tryptophan. A D gene is named only where the DNA matches it firmly.

d_gene,j_gene,v_gene,CDR3aa
NA,TRBJ2-5,TRBV2,CASSEYDARGTQYF
NA,TRBJ1-1,TRBV6-5,CASSSQGNTEAFF
NA,TRBJ2-7,TRBV5-1,CASSLGYGPYEQYF
TRBD1,TRBJ1-2,TRBV28,CASNVPTGGNYGYTF
TRBD1,TRBJ1-1,TRBV29-1,CSAFHGQGAEAFF
TRBD2,TRBJ2-1,TRBV6-6,CASGGDYLIINEQFF
NA,TRBJ2-7,TRBV18,CASSLTGYKAYEQYF
NA,TRBJ1-1,TRBV7-2,CASRRGSSEAFF
TRBD1,TRBJ1-1,TRBV14,CASSLQGGTEAFF
NA,TRBJ1-4,TRBV5-1,CASSLEGGHKLFF
NA,TRBJ1-4,TRBV28,CASSLDTTEKLFF
NA,TRBJ2-5,TRBV5-1,CASNFRLSETQETQYF
TRBD2,TRBJ2-5,TRBV28,CASRVSYLLAGVQETQYF
TRBD2,TRBJ2-7,TRBV25-1,CASRGEGRTYEQYF
NA,TRBJ2-5,TRBV5-4,CASSLGGARETQYF
NA,TRBJ2-2,TRBV21-1,CASSAQLENTGELFF